This T cell receptor (beta chain) came from a study of T cell responses to AZD1222 COVID-19 vaccine. Here immunoSEQ multiplex PCR was the method, and the copy in TCRdb shows in-frame clones only, minus some. The data contain about 100,000 clones, around 90% of them seen just once; the ten biggest clones take up about 1.8%. On this clone itself: No antigen is known for it.

General study findings and limits: It should be noted that donors were predominantly white British and more often female, and clonal diversity was possibly underestimated. There were vaccine-associated CD4 TCRs across spike, dominant at 160-218 and 743-854.

This CDR3 is 15 amino acids long. CDR1 and CDR2 (germline): SGHTA, FQGTGA. Trimming at V came to 2 bases and at J to 7 bases, leaving 5 bases not matched to a gene. This receptor was obtained from an adult in good health. Sequencing used peripheral blood, obtained on day 0 of AZD1222 vaccination. This chain links TRBV7-3 with TRBJ2-1; 10 bases map to TRBD2. CDR3 sequence: CASSLGAGGANEQFF. CDR3 nucleotides: TGTGCCAGCAGCTTAGGAGCGGGAGGGGCTAATGAGCAGTTCTTC.